This TCR beta chain was sequenced in a study of early T cells in non-severe SARS-CoV-2 infection. About the research overall: The sequenced material was bulk RNA from unsorted whole blood, and its chains were unpaired.

Attached unique molecular identifiers marked individual cDNA molecules. One entry per CDR3 protein, called by TCRdb with MiXCR from the 5' RACE reads. The sample carries over 60,000 distinct CDR3 sequences, about 12% recorded once. Germline-derived CDR1 and CDR2 are MNHEY and SVGAGI. With V trimmed by 4 bases and J by 5 bases, 4 bases remained unmatched. The CDR3 covers 13 residues. The chain combines TRBV6-5 with TRBJ1-1; 7 positions match TRBD1. This receptor was obtained from an adult who was a healthcare worker with PCR-confirmed SARS-CoV-2 infection or an uninfected control (not recorded which). What was sequenced was whole blood. The CDR3 spells CASSWQGGTEAFF. CDR3 coding DNA: TGTGCCAGCAGTTGGCAGGGGGGGACTGAAGCTTTCTTT.